The 8 T cell receptor beta chains below were found in one sample sequenced in a study of neoadjuvant nivolumab and ipilimumab in lung cancer (dated by TCRdb to the early 2020s). The library was built by means of the immunoSEQ multiplex PCR assay. The table comes from immuneACCESS by way of TCRdb, which keeps in-frame sequences with V and J called. Part of the clones is missing from these tables; in studies checked, under half for an unresolved V gene and the rest for unknown reasons. Across this sample there are more than 7,500 clones, with 81% seen only once. Over 3% of the sample is held by the ten biggest clonotypes. The meaning of the sample's time point label: pretherapy, before neoadjuvant immune checkpoint inhibitors. This specimen was peripheral blood, taken before neoadjuvant nivolumab, alone or with ipilimumab. These receptors all come from an adult with non-small cell lung cancer.

The gene calls are TRBV28 and TRBJ1-1, with a tentative D call TRBD1 (6 bases). Germline V gene data show CDR1 as MDHEN and CDR2 as SYDVKM. The V gene lost 2 bases and the J gene lost 10 bases, with 11 bases spanning the gap. This CDR3 spans 12 amino acids. The CDR3 bases are TGTGCCAGCAGTTTACTAAGGGGGTCAGCTTTCTTT. This codes for CASSLLRGSAFF.

This clone was detected only a few times. The chain couples TRBV28 to TRBJ1-2; D unresolved. CDR1 MDHEN and CDR2 SYDVKM come from the germline V gene. This CDR3 has 14 amino acids. The V gene lost 5 bases and the J gene lost 6 bases, with 16 bases spanning the gap. The CDR3 DNA follows: TGTGCCAGCAGTCCGATACATCGAACGGATGGCTACACCTTC. It is translated as CASSPIHRTDGYTF.

V usage is TRBV21-1 and J usage is TRBJ2-5. TRBV21-1 corresponds to a pseudogene. The CDR3 consists of 15 residues. CDR3 sequence reads: CASSKEGSLGETQYF. In DNA, the CDR3 is TGTGCCAGCAGCAAAGAGGGCAGCCTGGGAGAGACCCAGTACTTC.

The V gene is TRBV21-1, the J gene TRBJ2-7; TRBD2, as called in the table, went unchecked against the DNA. TRBV21-1 is a pseudogene locus. The CDR3 has 12 residues. CDR3 protein: CASSKGGGGPYF. The DNA of the CDR3 is TGTGCCAGCAGCAAAGGAGGAGGAGGTCCGTACTTC.

This chain joins TRBV28 and TRBJ2-5; 7 nucleotides agree with TRBD1. The V gene end was trimmed by 6 bases and the J gene end by 5 bases; junction bases not matched to a gene: 12. CDR1 MDHEN and CDR2 SYDVKM come from the germline V gene. CDR3 length equals 15 residues. For the CDR3, the DNA is TGTGCCAGCAGCCAAACGACAGGGATGGGGGAGACCCAGTACTTC. This encodes CASSQTTGMGETQYF.

The rearrangement links TRBV5-4 to TRBJ2-1; D ambiguous. V dropped 1 base and J dropped 9 bases, with 5 bases sitting between them. This CDR3 is 11 amino acids long. CDR1 is SGHNT, CDR2 YYREEE, per germline (reference sequence). The CDR3 DNA sequence: TGTGCCAGCAGCTTGTCAGGTGAGCAGTTCTTC. Amino acids: CASSLSGEQFF.

A few counts support this clone. In nucleotides, the CDR3 is TGTGCCAGCTCACCCAGACAGGGGTACGATGGCTACACCTTC. Its translation is CASSPRQGYDGYTF. This sequence joins TRBV18 and TRBJ1-2, with 8 bases fitting TRBD1. CDR3 length: 14 amino acids. CDR1 is KGHSH and CDR2 is LQKENI in the germline V gene. Germline trimming cut 3 bases from V and 6 bases from J; bases unmatched to any gene: 6.

The chain carries TRBV27 and TRBJ2-7, with D possibly TRBD1 on 6 matching bases. The V and J ends lost 0 bases and 3 bases respectively, with 12 bases between them. Germline V CDR1 and CDR2: MNHEY, SMNVEV (reference sequence). This CDR3 is 15 amino acids long. Here the CDR3 reads CASSLSYTGNYEQYF. The CDR3 region has the DNA TGTGCCAGCAGTTTATCTTACACAGGGAACTACGAGCAGTACTTC.